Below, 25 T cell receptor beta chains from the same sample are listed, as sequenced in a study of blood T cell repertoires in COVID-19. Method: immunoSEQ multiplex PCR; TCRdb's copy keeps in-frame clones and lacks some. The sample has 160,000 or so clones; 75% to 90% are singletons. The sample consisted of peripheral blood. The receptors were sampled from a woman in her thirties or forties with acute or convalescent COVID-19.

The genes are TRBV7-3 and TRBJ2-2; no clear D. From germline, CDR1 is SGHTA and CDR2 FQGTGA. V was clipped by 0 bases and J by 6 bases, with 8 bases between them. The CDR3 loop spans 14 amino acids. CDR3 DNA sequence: TGTGCCAGCAGCTTAACCGACATAGCCGGGGAGCTGTTTTTT. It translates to CASSLTDIAGELFF.

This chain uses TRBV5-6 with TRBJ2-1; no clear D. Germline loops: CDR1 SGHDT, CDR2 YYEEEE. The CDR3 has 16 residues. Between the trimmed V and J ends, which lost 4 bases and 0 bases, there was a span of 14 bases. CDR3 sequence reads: CASSTAQSVSYNEQFF. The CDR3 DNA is TGTGCCAGCAGCACCGCGCAATCCGTCTCCTACAATGAGCAGTTCTTC.

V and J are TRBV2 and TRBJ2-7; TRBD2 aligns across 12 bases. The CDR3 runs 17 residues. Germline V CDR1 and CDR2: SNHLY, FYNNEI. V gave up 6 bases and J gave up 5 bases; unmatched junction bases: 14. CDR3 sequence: CASRETLWTSGTNEQYF. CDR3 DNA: TGTGCCAGCAGGGAAACACTTTGGACTAGCGGGACCAACGAGCAGTACTTC.

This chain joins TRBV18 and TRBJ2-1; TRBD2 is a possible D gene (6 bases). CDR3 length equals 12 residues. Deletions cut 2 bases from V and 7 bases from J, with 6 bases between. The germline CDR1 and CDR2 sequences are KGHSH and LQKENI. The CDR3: CASSPGGNEQFF. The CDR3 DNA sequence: TGTGCCAGCTCACCAGGGGGGAATGAGCAGTTCTTC.

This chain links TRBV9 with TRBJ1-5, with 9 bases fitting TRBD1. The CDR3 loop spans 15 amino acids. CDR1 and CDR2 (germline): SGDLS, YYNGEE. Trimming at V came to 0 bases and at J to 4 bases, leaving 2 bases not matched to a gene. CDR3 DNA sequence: TGTGCCAGCAGCGTAGGGGACAGGGTAAATCAGCCCCAGCATTTT. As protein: CASSVGDRVNQPQHF.

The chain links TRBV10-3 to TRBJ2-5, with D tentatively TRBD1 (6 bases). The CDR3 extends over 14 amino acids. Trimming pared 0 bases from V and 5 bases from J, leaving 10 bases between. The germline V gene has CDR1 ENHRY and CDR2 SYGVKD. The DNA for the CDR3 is TGTGCCATCAGTGAGTCTACAGGGCCGGAGACCCAGTACTTC. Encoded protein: CAISESTGPETQYF.

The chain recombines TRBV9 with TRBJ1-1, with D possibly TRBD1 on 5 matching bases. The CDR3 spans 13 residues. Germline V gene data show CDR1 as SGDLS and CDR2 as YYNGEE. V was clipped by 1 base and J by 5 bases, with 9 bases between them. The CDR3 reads CASSVREGTEAFF. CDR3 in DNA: TGTGCCAGCAGCGTACGGGAGGGGACTGAAGCTTTCTTT.

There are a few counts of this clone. CDR3 coding DNA: TGTGCCAGCAGTGAAGCGTCCCAGGGGGCGTTTGGCTACACCTTC. Protein sequence: CASSEASQGAFGYTF. The V gene is TRBV2, the J gene TRBJ1-2; 8 bases align to TRBD1. CDR1 and CDR2 from the germline V gene are SNHLY and FYNNEI. With V trimmed by 0 bases and J by 7 bases, 7 bases remained unmatched. This CDR3 comprises 15 residues.

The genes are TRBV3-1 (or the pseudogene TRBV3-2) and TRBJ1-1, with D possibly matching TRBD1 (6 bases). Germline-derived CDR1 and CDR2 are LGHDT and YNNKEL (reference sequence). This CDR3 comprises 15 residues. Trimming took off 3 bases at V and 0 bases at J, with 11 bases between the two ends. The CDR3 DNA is TGTGCCAGCAGCCACCGTGGGGGCGTGAACACTGAAGCTTTCTTT. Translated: CASSHRGGVNTEAFF.

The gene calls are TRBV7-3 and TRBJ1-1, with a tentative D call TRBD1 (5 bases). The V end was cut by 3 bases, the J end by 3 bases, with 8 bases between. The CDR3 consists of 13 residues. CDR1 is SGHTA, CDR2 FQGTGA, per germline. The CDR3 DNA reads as TGTGCCAGCAGCTTTGGAGGGGACACTGAAGCTTTCTTT. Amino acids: CASSFGGDTEAFF.

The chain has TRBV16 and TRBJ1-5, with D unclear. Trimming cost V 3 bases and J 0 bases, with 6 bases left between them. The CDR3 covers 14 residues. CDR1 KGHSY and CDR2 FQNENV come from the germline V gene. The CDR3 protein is CASSHEPSNQPQHF. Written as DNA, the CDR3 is TGTGCCAGCAGCCATGAGCCTAGCAATCAGCCCCAGCATTTT. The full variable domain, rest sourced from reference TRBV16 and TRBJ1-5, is GEEVAQTPKHLVRGEGQKAKLYCAPIKGHSYVFWYQQVLKNEFKFLISFQNENVFDETGMPKERFSAKCLPNSPCSLEIQATKLEDSAVYFCASSHEPSNQPQHFGDGTRLSIL.

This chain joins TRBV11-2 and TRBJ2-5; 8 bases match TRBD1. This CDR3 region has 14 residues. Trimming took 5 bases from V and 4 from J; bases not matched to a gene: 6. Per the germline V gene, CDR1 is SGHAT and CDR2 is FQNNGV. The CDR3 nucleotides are TGTGCCAGCAGCCCAAGGACAGGGCCAGAGACCCAGTACTTC. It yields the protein CASSPRTGPETQYF.

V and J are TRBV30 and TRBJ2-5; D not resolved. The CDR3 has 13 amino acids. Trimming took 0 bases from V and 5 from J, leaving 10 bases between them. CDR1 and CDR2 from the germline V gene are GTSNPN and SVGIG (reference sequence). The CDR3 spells CAWSVRLGETQYF. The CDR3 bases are TGTGCCTGGAGTGTACGGCTAGGTGAGACCCAGTACTTC.

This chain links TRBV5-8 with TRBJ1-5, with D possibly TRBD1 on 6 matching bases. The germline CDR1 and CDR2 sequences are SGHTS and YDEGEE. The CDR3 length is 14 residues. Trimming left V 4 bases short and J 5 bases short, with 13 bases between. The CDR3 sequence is CASSRTEDHQPQHF. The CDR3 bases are TGTGCCAGCAGCCGGACAGAAGACCATCAGCCCCAGCATTTT. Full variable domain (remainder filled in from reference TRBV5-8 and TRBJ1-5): EAGVTQSPTHLIKTRGQQATLRCSPISGHTSVYWYQQALGLGLQFLLWYDEGEERNRGNFPPRFSGRQFPNYSSELNVNALELEDSALYLCASSRTEDHQPQHFGDGTRLSIL.

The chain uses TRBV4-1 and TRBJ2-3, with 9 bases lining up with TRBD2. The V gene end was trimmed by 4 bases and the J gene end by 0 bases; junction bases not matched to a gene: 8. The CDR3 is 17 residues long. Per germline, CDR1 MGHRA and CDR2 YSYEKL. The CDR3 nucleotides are TGCGCCAGCAGCCGCTTACCGGGACTAGCTAGCACAGATACGCAGTATTTT. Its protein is CASSRLPGLASTDTQYF.

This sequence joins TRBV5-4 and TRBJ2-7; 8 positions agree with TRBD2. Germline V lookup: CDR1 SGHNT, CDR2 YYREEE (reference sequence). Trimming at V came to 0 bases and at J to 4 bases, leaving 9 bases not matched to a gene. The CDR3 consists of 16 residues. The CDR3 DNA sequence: TGTGCCAGCAGCTTGGAACCCGGGGGGGCTGGGTACGAGCAGTACTTC. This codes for CASSLEPGGAGYEQYF.

CDR3 nucleotide sequence: TGTGCCTGGCAAGGGACAGGTCAATCGCCCCAGCATTTT. This sequence encodes CAWQGTGQSPQHF. This chain links TRBV30 with TRBJ1-5; 8 bases map to TRBD1. Germline V gene data show CDR1 as GTSNPN and CDR2 as SVGIG (reference sequence). The CDR3 has 13 amino acids. V lost 5 bases to trimming and J lost 9 bases; unmatched junction nucleotides: 9.

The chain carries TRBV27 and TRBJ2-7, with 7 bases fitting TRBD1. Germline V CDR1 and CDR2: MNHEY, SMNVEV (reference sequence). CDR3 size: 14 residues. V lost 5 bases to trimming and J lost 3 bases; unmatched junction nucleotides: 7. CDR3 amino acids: CASSGGQYLYEQYF. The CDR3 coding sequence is TGTGCCAGCAGTGGGGGACAGTACCTCTACGAGCAGTACTTC.

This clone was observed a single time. The CDR3 bases are TGTGCCAGCAGCTTAAAGGGCGGGGGGGCTGTTGAGCAGTTCTTC. Encoded protein: CASSLKGGGAVEQFF. The chain has TRBV7-2 and TRBJ2-1; TRBD2 agrees at 9 bases. The germline gives CDR1 SGHTA, CDR2 FQGNSA. V trimming: 2 bases; J trimming: 9 bases; junction bases outside the gene matches: 8. The CDR3 has 15 amino acids.

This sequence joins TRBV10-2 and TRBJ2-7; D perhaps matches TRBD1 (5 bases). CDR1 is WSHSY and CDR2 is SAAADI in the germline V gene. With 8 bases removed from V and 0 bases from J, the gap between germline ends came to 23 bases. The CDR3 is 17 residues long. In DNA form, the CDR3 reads TGCGCCAGCTCCTTACCCCATTGGCAGGGTAGCTCCTACGAGCAGTACTTC. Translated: CASSLPHWQGSSYEQYF.

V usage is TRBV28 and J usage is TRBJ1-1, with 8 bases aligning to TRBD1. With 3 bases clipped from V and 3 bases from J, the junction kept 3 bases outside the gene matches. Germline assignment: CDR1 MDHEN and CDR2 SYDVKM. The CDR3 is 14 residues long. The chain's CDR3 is CASSFNRGYTEAFF. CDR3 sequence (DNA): TGTGCCAGCAGTTTTAACAGGGGGTACACTGAAGCTTTCTTT.

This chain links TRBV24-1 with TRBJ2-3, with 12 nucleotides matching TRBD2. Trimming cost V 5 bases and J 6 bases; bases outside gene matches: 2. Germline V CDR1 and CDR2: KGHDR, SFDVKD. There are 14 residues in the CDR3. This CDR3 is CATSALAGGDTQYF. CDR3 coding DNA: TGTGCCACCAGTGCACTAGCGGGGGGCGATACGCAGTATTTT.

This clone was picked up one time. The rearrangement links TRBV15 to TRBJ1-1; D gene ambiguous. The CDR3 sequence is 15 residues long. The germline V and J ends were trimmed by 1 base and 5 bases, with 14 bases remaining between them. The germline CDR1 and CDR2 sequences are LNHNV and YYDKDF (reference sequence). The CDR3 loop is CATSRAPVFGTEAFF. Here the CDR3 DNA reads TGTGCCACCAGCAGAGCCCCAGTTTTTGGTACTGAAGCTTTCTTT.

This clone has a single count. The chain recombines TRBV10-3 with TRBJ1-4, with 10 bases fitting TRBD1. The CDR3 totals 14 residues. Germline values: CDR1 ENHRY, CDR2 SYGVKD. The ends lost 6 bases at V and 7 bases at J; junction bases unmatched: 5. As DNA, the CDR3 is TGTGCCATCAGCCCCGGGACAGGGGTTGAAAAACTGTTTTTT. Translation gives CAISPGTGVEKLFF.

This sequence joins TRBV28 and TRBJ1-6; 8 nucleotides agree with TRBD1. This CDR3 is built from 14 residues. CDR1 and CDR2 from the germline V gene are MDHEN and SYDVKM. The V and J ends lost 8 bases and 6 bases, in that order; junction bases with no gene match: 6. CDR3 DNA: TGTGCCAGCTGTGAACAGGGGGGTAATTCACCCCTCCACTTT. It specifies CASCEQGGNSPLHF. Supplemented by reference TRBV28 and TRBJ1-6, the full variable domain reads DVKVTQSSRYLVKRTGEKVFLECVQDMDHENMFWYRQDPGLGLRLIYFSYDVKMKEKGDIPEGYSVSREKKERFSLILESASTNQTSMYLCASCEQGGNSPLHFGNGTRLTVT.